The clone carrying this T cell receptor beta chain showed up just a few times. Its antigen is not known. Oncomine TCR Beta short-read sequencing was applied to DNA from cultured CD4+ T cells. It was from cultured CD4+ T cells that genomic DNA was extracted. TCRdb ran MiXCR on the PCR reads and lists one entry per CDR3 protein. The sample yields around 20,000 distinct CDR3 sequences, 44% seen once. The data were obtained in a study of vaccination and CD4 T cells after COVID-19. Study-wide background: Vaccination of participants consisted of two doses of either BNT162b2 or mRNA-1273 vaccine.

Germline V gene sequence: CDR1 MNHNS, CDR2 SASEGT. The CDR3 has 14 residues. V trimming: 3 bases; J trimming: 7 bases; junction bases outside the gene matches: 7. Treatment given: roughly ten-day PBMC culture with coronavirus spike peptide pools or control peptides (ViraFEST assay). Positive PCR tests were logged from March through December 2020, ahead of US Alpha, Beta and Delta variants. The input for sequencing was CD4+ T cells from blood, cultured in vitro, taken before SARS-CoV-2 vaccination. This TCR derives from a human donor who had recovered from COVID-19. The chain carries TRBV6-1 and TRBJ1-2, with 8 bases aligning to TRBD1. The CDR3 loop reads CASSDPGQGGGYTF. The CDR3 nucleotides are TGTGCCAGCAGTGACCCCGGACAGGGAGGTGGCTACACCTTC.